The present entry profiles one T cell receptor beta chain with its context. The antigen is undetermined. Trimming removed 5 bases from V and 3 bases from J; junction bases left unmatched: 9. Looked up from germline, CDR1 is MNHEY and CDR2 is SVGAGI. The CDR3 contains 15 residues. The record originates from a study of graft-versus-host responses after intestinal transplantation. For the study at large: Isolated intestinal, liver-intestinal, or multivisceral transplants had been given to the recipients. All of the recipients had induction that used anti-thymocyte globulin, then tacrolimus and steroids for around three years. Study-wide points: Early after transplant, HvG declines were associated with peak levels of circulating GvH clones. GvH clones occurred in recipient marrow; some first appeared in ileum or blood.

TCRdb's table, derived via immunoSEQ multiplex PCR, lists solely in-frame clones and lacks some. The table shows 85,000 to 90,000 clones, with 75% to 90% occurring only once. Specimen: unstimulated CD8+ T cells sorted from spleen or lymph node cells, collected before intestinal transplant. This chain links TRBV6-5 with TRBJ1-2, with TRBD1 matching 7 bases. The TCR was taken from a human donor who received an intestinal transplant. CDR3: CASSLTQTGDYGYTF. The CDR3 DNA sequence: TGTGCCAGCAGTCTTACGCAAACAGGGGACTATGGCTACACCTTC.